This is a list of T cell receptor beta chains from one sample in a study of blood T cell repertoires in COVID-19. The protocol was immunoSEQ multiplex PCR, while the TCRdb copy is restricted to in-frame clones and leaves out a portion. The data contain some 210,000 clones, about 81% of them seen just once; the ten biggest clones take up about a tenth. The sequencing sample was made of PBMCs or T cells enriched from blood (not recorded which). The receptors here all came from a man between 35 and 55 years old who had recovered from COVID-19. Each CDR3 is given with its conserved first and last residue. D genes are given only for firm matches. Expanded clones get a size class; other rows say once, few or many, or leave the size out.

j_gene | abundance | d_gene | v_gene | CDR3nt | CDR3aa
TRBJ2-1 | . | TRBD2 | TRBV29-1 | TGCAGCGCCAGGAGAGCGGGGGGCATCTACAATGAGCAGTTCTTC | CSARRAGGIYNEQFF
TRBJ2-7 | once | TRBD2 | TRBV30 | TGTGCCTGGAGTGACGGCGGGAGTGCCTACGAGCAGTACTTC | CAWSDGGSAYEQYF
TRBJ2-5 | few | . | TRBV24-1 | TGTGCCACCAGTGATCCCGGGGGTCAAGAGACCCAGTACTTC | CATSDPGGQETQYF
TRBJ1-4 | . | . | TRBV30 | TGTGCCTGGTCTGCAGGGCCTAATGAAAAACTGTTTTTT | CAWSAGPNEKLFF
TRBJ2-3 | few | TRBD2 | TRBV5-5 | TGTGCCAGCAGCCCGGGGGCGGCGGGGGGTACAGATACGCAGTATTTT | CASSPGAAGGTDTQYF
TRBJ1-5 | few | . | TRBV29-1 | TGCAGCGTTGAAGCGGGGGGCGGTGGTCAGCCCCAGCATTTT | CSVEAGGGGQPQHF
TRBJ1-1 | few | . | TRBV30 | TGTGCCTCCGCGCCGGAGGACACTGAAGCTTTCTTT | CASAPEDTEAFF
TRBJ2-1 | . | TRBD2 | TRBV5-1 | TGCGCCAGCAGCTGGGGGGCAGCGGGGGCTTACAATGAGCAGTTCTTC | CASSWGAAGAYNEQFF
TRBJ1-3 | . | . | TRBV30 | TGTGCCTGTTGGGGCAGAGGGGGTGCAAACACCATATATTTT | CACWGRGGANTIYF
TRBJ2-3 | . | TRBD1 | TRBV3-1/TRBV3-2 | TGTGCCAGCAGCCCCCGTGTAAGGACAGGGAGTGCAGATACGCAGTATTTT | CASSPRVRTGSADTQYF
TRBJ2-2 | . | . | TRBV29-1 | TGCAGCGTTGAAATAGGGGCTACCACCGGGGAGCTGTTTTTT | CSVEIGATTGELFF
TRBJ1-2 | . | . | TRBV19 | TGTGCCAGTGGGTTAACAGGGATTAACTATGGCTACACCTTC | CASGLTGINYGYTF
TRBJ2-3 | few | . | TRBV15 | TGTGCCACCAGCAGAGATGGTTCAGGGATCCGCACAGATACGCAGTATTTT | CATSRDGSGIRTDTQYF
TRBJ1-1 | . | . | TRBV29-1 | TGCAGCGTCGACCGGGTGAACACTGAAGCTTTCTTT | CSVDRVNTEAFF
TRBJ1-1 | . | . | TRBV19 | TGTGCCAGTAGTATAGTGGGCAGGGAGGCCACTGAAGCTTTCTTT | CASSIVGREATEAFF
TRBJ1-1 | . | TRBD1 | TRBV29-1 | TGCAGCGTTGCACAGGGGGGGGTCACTGAAGCTTTCTTT | CSVAQGGVTEAFF
TRBJ2-1 | . | . | TRBV28 | TGTGCCAGCAGTTCCCCCGGGGTTAATGAGCAGTTCTTC | CASSSPGVNEQFF
TRBJ2-5 | . | . | TRBV15 | TGTGCCACCAGAAGGGGAACAGTCCAAGAGACCCAGTACTTC | CATRRGTVQETQYF
TRBJ1-2 | . | . | TRBV30 | TGTGCCTGGAGTGTGTCCGGGATCGGTGGCTACACCTTC | CAWSVSGIGGYTF
TRBJ2-5 | . | . | TRBV6-5 | TGTGCCAGCAGTTCTTCCGGGAGACAAGAGACCCAGTACTTC | CASSSSGRQETQYF
TRBJ1-1 | . | . | TRBV7-3 | TGTGCCAGCAGCCCAGGAGGTATGAACACTGAAGCTTTCTTT | CASSPGGMNTEAFF
TRBJ2-1 | once | TRBD2 | TRBV11-2 | TGTGCCAGCAGCTTAGACACTAGCGGGCGGAATGAGCAGTTCTTC | CASSLDTSGRNEQFF
TRBJ1-1 | . | . | TRBV9 | TGTGCCAGCAGCGTATCGGGTTTCGGAGGTGAAGCTTTCTTT | CASSVSGFGGEAFF
TRBJ2-3 | . | . | TRBV7-9 | TGTGCCAGCGCGGAGAACACAGATACGCAGTATTTT | CASAENTDTQYF
TRBJ1-1 | . | . | TRBV11-2 | TGTGCCAGCAGTTCGAGGGATGGGGTATACGCTTTCTTT | CASSSRDGVYAFF
TRBJ1-1 | once | . | TRBV30 | TGTGCCTGGAGGACCTCACTGCACCGGGCCCGGGGGGGGGCTTTCTTT | CAWRTSLHRARGGAFF
TRBJ1-2 | . | . | TRBV5-5 | TGTGCCAGCAGCTCCTCCCCAGGGCTTAATGGCTACACCTTC | CASSSSPGLNGYTF
TRBJ2-7 | . | TRBD2 | TRBV6-5 | TGTGCCAGCACCATGACTAGCGGCTACGAGCAGTACTTC | CASTMTSGYEQYF
TRBJ1-1 | few | TRBD1 | TRBV5-1 | TGCGCCAGCAGCTCCGCCGGGACAGGGAACACTGAAGCTTTCTTT | CASSSAGTGNTEAFF
TRBJ1-2 | . | . | TRBV7-9 | TGTGCCAGCAGCTACGCCGGTGACCTAGACTATGGCTACACCTTC | CASSYAGDLDYGYTF
TRBJ2-5 | . | . | TRBV7-2 | TGTGCCAGCAGCCCCACCCCGAGTAAAGAGACCCAGTACTTC | CASSPTPSKETQYF
TRBJ1-5 | . | TRBD1 | TRBV18 | TGTGCCAGCTCACCGGGACAGGGGAGCAATCAGCCCCAGCATTTT | CASSPGQGSNQPQHF
TRBJ1-6 | . | TRBD1 | TRBV7-9 | TGTGCCAGCAGCCCGGGGACAGAGGTTCGTTCACCCCTCCACTTT | CASSPGTEVRSPLHF
TRBJ1-1 | . | . | TRBV6-1 | TGTGCCAGCAGTGAACAACAGGGCCTCACTGAAGCTTTCTTT | CASSEQQGLTEAFF
TRBJ2-7 | . | . | TRBV4-2 | TGTGCCAGCAGCCAAGGCGTCAGTAGCGGCTACGAGCAGTACTTC | CASSQGVSSGYEQYF
TRBJ1-1 | . | . | TRBV7-9 | TGTGCCAGCAGTCCCCGACAGAACACTGAAGCTTTCTTT | CASSPRQNTEAFF
TRBJ2-7 | . | . | TRBV5-1 | TGCGCCAGCAGCTCCAGTGAACCCTACGAGCAGTACTTC | CASSSSEPYEQYF
TRBJ2-2 | . | TRBD2 | TRBV27 | TGTGCCAGCAAGAATATAGCGGGAGGGCCAGGCGGGGAGCTGTTTTTT | CASKNIAGGPGGELFF
TRBJ2-2 | . | TRBD2 | TRBV2 | TGTGCCAGCAGGGGGTGGGGAGGGACCGGGGAGCTGTTTTTT | CASRGWGGTGELFF
TRBJ2-5 | . | . | TRBV18 | TGTGCCAGCTCACGCGGAGAGACCCAGTACTTC | CASSRGETQYF
TRBJ1-1 | . | . | TRBV28 | TGTGCCAGCAGGTCGAGGAACCTAGGTGGCGCCCAAGCTTTCTTT | CASRSRNLGGAQAFF
TRBJ2-7 | many | TRBD2 | TRBV7-8 | TGTGCCAGCAGCTTAGGTAGCGGGGGGGCCCACGAGCAGTACTTC | CASSLGSGGAHEQYF
TRBJ2-3 | . | . | TRBV6-4 | TGTGCCAGCAGTCTACTTGGTACCACAGATACGCAGTATTTT | CASSLLGTTDTQYF
TRBJ1-3 | . | . | TRBV7-6 | TGTGCCAGCAGTATCTCTGGAAACACCATATATTTT | CASSISGNTIYF
TRBJ1-2 | . | . | TRBV15 | TGTGCCACCAGCAGAGAGCCCGGGCAGGGCTTGGGCTACACCTTC | CATSREPGQGLGYTF
TRBJ2-2 | . | TRBD1 | TRBV7-8 | TGTGCCAGCAGCTCGCGGACAGGGCAGGGCACCGGGGAGCTGTTTTTT | CASSSRTGQGTGELFF
TRBJ1-2 | . | . | TRBV19 | TGTGCCAGTACCCCTTTCGCGGCCAGGGTAAATGGCTACACCTTC | CASTPFAARVNGYTF
TRBJ2-1 | few | TRBD1 | TRBV3-1/TRBV3-2 | TGTGCCACTGGACAGGGGCGAAACAATGAGCAGTTCTTC | CATGQGRNNEQFF
TRBJ1-6 | . | . | TRBV2 | TGTGCCAGCCTTTCCCAGGGTCATCTAATTACTTCACCCCTCCACTTT | CASLSQGHLITSPLHF
TRBJ1-2 | . | TRBD1 | TRBV5-1 | TGCGCCAGCAGCCCTAGCGAACTTATTAGGACAGGGAACTATGGCTACACCTTC | CASSPSELIRTGNYGYTF
TRBJ2-7 | . | . | TRBV3-1/TRBV3-2 | TGTGCCACCCGTCTCGGGTTCCGTCCCTACGAGCAGTACTTC | CATRLGFRPYEQYF
TRBJ1-6 | . | TRBD1 | TRBV3-1/TRBV3-2 | TGTGCCAGCAGCCAAGGCGCAGGGGGCTATTCACCCCTCCACTTT | CASSQGAGGYSPLHF
TRBJ1-4 | . | . | TRBV1 | TGCACCAGCAGCCTCCGTGCGGGGGGGAATGAAAAACTGTTTTTT | CTSSLRAGGNEKLFF
TRBJ1-5 | . | TRBD1 | TRBV25-1 | TGTGCCAGCTGTGGGACAGGGTTGGGCCAGCATTTT | CASCGTGLGQHF
TRBJ2-3 | . | . | TRBV5-1 | TGCGCCAGCACCCAGACTCCCCGGTCGTCAGATACGCAGTATTTT | CASTQTPRSSDTQYF
TRBJ2-5 | . | TRBD1 | TRBV29-1 | TGCAGCGTTACTCCCCGGGACAGGGGGCCGAAGACCCAGTACTTC | CSVTPRDRGPKTQYF
TRBJ1-6 | . | . | TRBV6-4 | TGTGCCAGCACCCTTTCACCCCTCCACTTT | CASTLSPLHF